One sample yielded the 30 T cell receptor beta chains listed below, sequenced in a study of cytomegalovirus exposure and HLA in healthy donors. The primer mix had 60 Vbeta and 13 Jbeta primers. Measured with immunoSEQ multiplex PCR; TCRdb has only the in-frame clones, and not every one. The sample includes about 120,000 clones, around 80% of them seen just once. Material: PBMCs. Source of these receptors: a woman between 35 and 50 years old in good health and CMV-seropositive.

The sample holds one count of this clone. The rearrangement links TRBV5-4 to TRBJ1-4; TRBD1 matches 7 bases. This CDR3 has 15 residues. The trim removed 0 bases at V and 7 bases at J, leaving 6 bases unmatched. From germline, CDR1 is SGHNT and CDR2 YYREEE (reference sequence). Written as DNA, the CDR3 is TGTGCCAGCAGCTTGGATCCAGGGGGTAGTGAAAAACTGTTTTTT. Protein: CASSLDPGGSEKLFF.

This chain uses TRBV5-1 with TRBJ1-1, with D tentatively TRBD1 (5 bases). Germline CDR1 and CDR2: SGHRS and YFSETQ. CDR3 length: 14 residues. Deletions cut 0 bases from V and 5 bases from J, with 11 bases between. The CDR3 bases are TGCGCCAGCAGCTTGGTAGGGGCGGGGACTGAAGCTTTCTTT. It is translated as CASSLVGAGTEAFF. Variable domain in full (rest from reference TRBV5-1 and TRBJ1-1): KAGVTQTPRYLIKTRGQQVTLSCSPISGHRSVSWYQQTPGQGLQFLFEYFSETQRNKGNFPGRFSGRQFSNSRSEMNVSTLELGDSALYLCASSLVGAGTEAFFGQGTRLTVV.

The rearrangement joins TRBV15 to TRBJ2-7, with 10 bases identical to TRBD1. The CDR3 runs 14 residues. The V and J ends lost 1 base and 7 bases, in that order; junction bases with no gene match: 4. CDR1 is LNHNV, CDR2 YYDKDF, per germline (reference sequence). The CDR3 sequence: CATSRGTGGGEQYF. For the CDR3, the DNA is TGTGCCACCAGCAGAGGGACAGGGGGGGGAGAGCAGTACTTC.

The CDR3: CAISGDFKLNYGYTF. The CDR3 DNA is TGTGCCATCAGTGGTGACTTCAAACTTAACTATGGCTACACCTTC. The chain employs TRBV10-3 and TRBJ1-2; D not resolved. The CDR3 has 15 residues. CDR1 is ENHRY, CDR2 SYGVKD, per germline. V was trimmed by 4 bases and J by 1 base, leaving 13 bases between them.

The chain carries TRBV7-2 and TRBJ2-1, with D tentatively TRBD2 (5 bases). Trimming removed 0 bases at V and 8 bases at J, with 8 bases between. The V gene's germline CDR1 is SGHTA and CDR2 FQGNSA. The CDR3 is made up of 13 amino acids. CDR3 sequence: CASSLAPLDEQFF. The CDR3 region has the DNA TGTGCCAGCAGCTTAGCGCCACTAGATGAGCAGTTCTTC.

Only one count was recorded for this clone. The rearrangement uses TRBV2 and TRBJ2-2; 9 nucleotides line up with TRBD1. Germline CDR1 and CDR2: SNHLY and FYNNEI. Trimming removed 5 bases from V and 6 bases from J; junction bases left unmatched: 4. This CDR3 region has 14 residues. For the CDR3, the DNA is TGTGCCAGCAGTAGGGACAGGGTGGCCGGGGAGCTGTTTTTT. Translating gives CASSRDRVAGELFF.

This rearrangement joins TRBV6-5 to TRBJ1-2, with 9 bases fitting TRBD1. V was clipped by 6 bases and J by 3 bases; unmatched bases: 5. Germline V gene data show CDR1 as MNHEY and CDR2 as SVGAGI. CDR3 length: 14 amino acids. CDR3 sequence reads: CASSPGQGYYGYTF. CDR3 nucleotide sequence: TGTGCCAGCAGCCCGGGACAGGGTTACTATGGCTACACCTTC.

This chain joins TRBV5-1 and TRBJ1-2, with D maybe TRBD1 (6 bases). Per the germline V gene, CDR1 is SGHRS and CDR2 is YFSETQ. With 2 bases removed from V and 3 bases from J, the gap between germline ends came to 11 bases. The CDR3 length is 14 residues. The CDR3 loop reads CASSFGDNHYGYTF. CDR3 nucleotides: TGCGCCAGCAGCTTTGGGGACAACCACTATGGCTACACCTTC.

The CDR3 sequence is CASSLGPTSAYSYEQYF. The CDR3 region has the DNA TGTGCCAGCAGCTTAGGCCCTACTAGCGCTTACTCCTACGAGCAGTACTTC. The J gene is TRBJ2-7, the V gene TRBV7-6; 7 positions match TRBD2. V gave up 1 base and J gave up 0 bases; unmatched junction bases: 9. This CDR3 region has 17 residues. Germline assignment: CDR1 SGHVS and CDR2 FNYEAQ.

The CDR3 DNA sequence: TGTGCCAGCAGCGTAGGCGGGAACCTCCCCGTCTACGAGCAGTACTTC. It is translated as CASSVGGNLPVYEQYF. The V gene is TRBV9, the J gene TRBJ2-7, with D perhaps matching TRBD2 (6 bases). Germline assignment: CDR1 SGDLS and CDR2 YYNGEE. The CDR3 is 16 amino acids. V lost 0 bases and J 3 bases, leaving 16 bases between the germline ends.

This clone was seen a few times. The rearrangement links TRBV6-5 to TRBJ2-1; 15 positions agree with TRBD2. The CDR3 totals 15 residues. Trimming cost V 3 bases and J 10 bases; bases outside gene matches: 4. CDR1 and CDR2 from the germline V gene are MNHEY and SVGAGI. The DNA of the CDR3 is TGTGCCAGCAGTTATAGGACTAGCGGGGGGGGCGAGCAGTTCTTC. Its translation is CASSYRTSGGGEQFF.

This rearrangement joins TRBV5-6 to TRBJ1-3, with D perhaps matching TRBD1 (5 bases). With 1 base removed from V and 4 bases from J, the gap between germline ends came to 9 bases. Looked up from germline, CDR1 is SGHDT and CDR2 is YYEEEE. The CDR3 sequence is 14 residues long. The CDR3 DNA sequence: TGTGCCAGCAGCTTGCGGGGGGTCGGAAACACCATATATTTT. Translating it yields CASSLRGVGNTIYF.

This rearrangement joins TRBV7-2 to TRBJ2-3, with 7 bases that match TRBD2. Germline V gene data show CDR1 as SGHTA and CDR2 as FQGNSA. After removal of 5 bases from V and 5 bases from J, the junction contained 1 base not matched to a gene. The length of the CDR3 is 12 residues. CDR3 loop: CASSPGGDTQYF. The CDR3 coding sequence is TGTGCCAGCAGCCCGGGGGGAGATACGCAGTATTTT.

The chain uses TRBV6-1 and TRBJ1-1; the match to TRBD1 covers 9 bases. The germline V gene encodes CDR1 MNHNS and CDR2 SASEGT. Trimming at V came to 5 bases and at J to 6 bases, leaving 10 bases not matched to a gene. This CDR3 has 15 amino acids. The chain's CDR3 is CASSPQNRGPAEAFF. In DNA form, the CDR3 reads TGTGCCAGCAGTCCACAAAACAGGGGGCCGGCTGAAGCTTTCTTT.

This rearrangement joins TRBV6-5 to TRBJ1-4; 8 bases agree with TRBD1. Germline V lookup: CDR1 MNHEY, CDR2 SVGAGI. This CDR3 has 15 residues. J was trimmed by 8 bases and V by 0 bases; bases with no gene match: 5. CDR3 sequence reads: CASSYSTTGAEKLFF. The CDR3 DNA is TGTGCCAGCAGTTACTCGACGACAGGGGCCGAAAAACTGTTTTTT.

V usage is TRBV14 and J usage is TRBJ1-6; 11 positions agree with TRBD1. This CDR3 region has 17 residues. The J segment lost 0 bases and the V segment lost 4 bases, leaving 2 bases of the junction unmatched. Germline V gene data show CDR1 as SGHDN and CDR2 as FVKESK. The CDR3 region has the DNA TGTGCCAGCAGCCGCGGACAGGGGGCCTCCTATAATTCACCCCTCCACTTT. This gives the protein CASSRGQGASYNSPLHF.

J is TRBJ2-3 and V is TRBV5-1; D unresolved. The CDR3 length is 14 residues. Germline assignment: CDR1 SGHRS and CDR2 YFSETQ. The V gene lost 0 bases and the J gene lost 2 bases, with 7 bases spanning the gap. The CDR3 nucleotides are TGCGCCAGCAGCTTGGACACAGTCACAGATACGCAGTATTTT. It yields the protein CASSLDTVTDTQYF.

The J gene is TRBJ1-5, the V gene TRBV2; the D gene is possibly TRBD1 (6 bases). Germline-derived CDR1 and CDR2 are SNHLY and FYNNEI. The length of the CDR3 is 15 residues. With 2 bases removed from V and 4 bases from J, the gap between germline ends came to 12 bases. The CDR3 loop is CASSERSGVNQPQHF. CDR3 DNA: TGTGCCAGCAGTGAAAGGTCAGGGGTGAATCAGCCCCAGCATTTT.

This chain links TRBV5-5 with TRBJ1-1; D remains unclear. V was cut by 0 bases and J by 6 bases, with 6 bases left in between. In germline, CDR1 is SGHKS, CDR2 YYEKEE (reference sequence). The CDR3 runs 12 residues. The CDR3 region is CASSLVVAEAFF. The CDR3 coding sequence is TGTGCCAGCAGCTTGGTCGTTGCTGAAGCTTTCTTT.

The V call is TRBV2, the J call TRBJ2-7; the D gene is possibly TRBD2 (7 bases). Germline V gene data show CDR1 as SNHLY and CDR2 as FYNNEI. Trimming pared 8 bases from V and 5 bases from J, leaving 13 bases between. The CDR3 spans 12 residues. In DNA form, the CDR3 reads TGTGCCAGCCATCCGGGGGGCAACGAGCAGTACTTC. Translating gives CASHPGGNEQYF.

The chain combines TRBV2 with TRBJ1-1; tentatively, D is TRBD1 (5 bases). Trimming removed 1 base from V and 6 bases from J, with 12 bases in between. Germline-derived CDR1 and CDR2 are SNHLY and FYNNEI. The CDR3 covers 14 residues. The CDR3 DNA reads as TGTGCCAGCAGTGAAGGGGAGGGGTTCGCTGAAGCTTTCTTT. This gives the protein CASSEGEGFAEAFF.

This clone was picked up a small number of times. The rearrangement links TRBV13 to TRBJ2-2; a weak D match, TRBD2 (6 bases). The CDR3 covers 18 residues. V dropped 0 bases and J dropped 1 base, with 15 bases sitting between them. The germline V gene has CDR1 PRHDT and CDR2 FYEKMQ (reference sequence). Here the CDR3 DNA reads TGTGCCAGCAGCTTAGGGTCGGGAGCGGGTAAGAACACCGGGGAGCTGTTTTTT. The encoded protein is CASSLGSGAGKNTGELFF.

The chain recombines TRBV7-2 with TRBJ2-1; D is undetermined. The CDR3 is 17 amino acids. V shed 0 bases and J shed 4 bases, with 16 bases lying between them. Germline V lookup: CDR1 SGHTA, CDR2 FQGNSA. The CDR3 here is CASSLAPGNVIYNEQFF. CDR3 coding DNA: TGTGCCAGCAGCTTAGCCCCAGGAAACGTTATATACAATGAGCAGTTCTTC.

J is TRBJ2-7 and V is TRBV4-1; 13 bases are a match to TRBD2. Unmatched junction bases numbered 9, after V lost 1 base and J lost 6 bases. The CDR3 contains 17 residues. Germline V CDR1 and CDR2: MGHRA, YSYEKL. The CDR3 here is CASSQGTGLAGVTEQYF. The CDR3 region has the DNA TGCGCCAGCAGCCAAGGGACCGGACTAGCGGGAGTCACCGAGCAGTACTTC.

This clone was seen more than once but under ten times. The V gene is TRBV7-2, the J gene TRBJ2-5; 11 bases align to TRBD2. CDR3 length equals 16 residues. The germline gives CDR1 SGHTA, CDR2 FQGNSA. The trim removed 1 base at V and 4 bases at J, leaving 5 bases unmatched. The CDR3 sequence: CASSLGVAGGPETQYF. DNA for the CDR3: TGTGCCAGCAGCTTAGGGGTAGCGGGGGGGCCAGAGACCCAGTACTTC.

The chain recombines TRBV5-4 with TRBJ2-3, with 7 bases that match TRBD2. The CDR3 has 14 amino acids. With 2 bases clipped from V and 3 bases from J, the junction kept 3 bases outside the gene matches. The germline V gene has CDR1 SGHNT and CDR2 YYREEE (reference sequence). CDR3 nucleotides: TGTGCCAGCAGCTTTAGGGGAGGGACAGATACGCAGTATTTT. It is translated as CASSFRGGTDTQYF. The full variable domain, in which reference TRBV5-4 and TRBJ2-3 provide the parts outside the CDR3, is ETGVTQSPTHLIKTRGQQVTLRCSSQSGHNTVSWYQQALGQGPQFIFQYYREEENGRGNFPPRFSGLQFPNYSSELNVNALELDDSALYLCASSFRGGTDTQYFGPGTRLTVL.

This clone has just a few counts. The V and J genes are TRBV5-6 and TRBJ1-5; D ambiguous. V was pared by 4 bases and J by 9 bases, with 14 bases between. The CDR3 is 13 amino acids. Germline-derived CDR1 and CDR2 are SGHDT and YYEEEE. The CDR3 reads CASSLQPGGPQHF. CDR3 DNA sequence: TGTGCCAGCAGCCTGCAGCCCGGAGGGCCCCAGCATTTT.

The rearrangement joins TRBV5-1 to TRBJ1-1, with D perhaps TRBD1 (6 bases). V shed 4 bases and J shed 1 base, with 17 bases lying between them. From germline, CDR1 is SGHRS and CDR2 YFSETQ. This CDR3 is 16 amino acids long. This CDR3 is CASSQDPGTRNTEAFF. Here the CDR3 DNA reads TGCGCCAGCAGCCAAGACCCCGGGACACGGAACACTGAAGCTTTCTTT.

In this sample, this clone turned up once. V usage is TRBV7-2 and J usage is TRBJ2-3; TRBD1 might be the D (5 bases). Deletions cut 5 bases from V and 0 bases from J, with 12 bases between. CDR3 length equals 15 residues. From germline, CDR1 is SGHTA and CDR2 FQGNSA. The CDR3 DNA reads TGTGCCAGCAGCCTTCAGGGCTTAAGCACAGATACGCAGTATTTT. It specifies CASSLQGLSTDTQYF.

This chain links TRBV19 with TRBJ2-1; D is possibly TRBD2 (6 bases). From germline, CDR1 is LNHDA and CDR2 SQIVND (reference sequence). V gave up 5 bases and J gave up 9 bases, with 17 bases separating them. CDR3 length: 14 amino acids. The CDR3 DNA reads TGTGCCAGTAGTTGGTCGGATGGAGGGATTGAGCAGTTCTTC. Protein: CASSWSDGGIEQFF.